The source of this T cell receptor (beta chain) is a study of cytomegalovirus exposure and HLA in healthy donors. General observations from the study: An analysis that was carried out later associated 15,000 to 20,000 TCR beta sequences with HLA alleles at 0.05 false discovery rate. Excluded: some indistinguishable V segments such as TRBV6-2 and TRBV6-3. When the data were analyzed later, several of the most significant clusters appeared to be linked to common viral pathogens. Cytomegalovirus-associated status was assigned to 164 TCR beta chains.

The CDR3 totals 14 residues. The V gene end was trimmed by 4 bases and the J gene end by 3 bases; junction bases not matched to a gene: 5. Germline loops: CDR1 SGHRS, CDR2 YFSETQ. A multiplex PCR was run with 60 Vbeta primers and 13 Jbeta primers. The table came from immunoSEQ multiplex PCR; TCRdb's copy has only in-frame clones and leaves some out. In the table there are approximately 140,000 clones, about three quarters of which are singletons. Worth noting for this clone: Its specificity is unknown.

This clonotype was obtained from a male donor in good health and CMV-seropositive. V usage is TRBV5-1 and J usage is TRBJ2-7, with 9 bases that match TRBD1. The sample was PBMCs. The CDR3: CASSRGTGNYEQYF. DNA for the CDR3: TGCGCCAGCAGCAGGGGGACAGGGAACTACGAGCAGTACTTC.